This TCR beta chain was recovered during a study of blood T cell repertoires in COVID-19. Study information: Acute and convalescent COVID-19 samples came from the United States, Italy and Spain. The cDNA or gDNA used as material had been derived from T cells, B-cell-depleted T cells, or PBMCs.

The germline V gene encodes CDR1 SGHTS and CDR2 YDEGEE. V was clipped by 1 base and J by 0 bases, with 16 bases between them. The CDR3 consists of 18 residues. Study processing details: Amplification from reference gene primers served as the basis for estimated nucleated cell counts. Repertoires were generated with immunoSEQ multiplex PCR, while TCRdb's copy carries only in-frame clones and drops some. From that table come the V and J calls and clone size; the DNA was used to work out D and trimming. Counted here are around 65,000 clones, approximately 75% occurring once; the ten biggest clones make up around 47%.

The sequence derives from a human donor in a cohort sampled during active COVID-19. The rearrangement links TRBV5-8 to TRBJ1-4; possibly TRBD1 for D (5 bases). What was sequenced was peripheral blood. The DNA for the CDR3 is TGTGCCAGCAGCTTGATTCCACCAGGGTTAGCAACTAATGAAAAACTGTTTTTT. Translation: CASSLIPPGLATNEKLFF.